The text below deals with one T cell receptor (beta chain). Its antigen is as yet unknown. This sample is part of a study of shared clonotypes between healthy human individuals. CD45RO-negative, CCR7-positively selected cells formed the naive CD8 fraction, excluding terminally differentiated effector memory CD45RA+ cells. Genomic DNA (from each subset) was split evenly across several immunoSEQ plates. Libraries were prepared by immunoSEQ multiplex PCR; TCRdb keeps only in-frame clonotypes and omits some of them. The sample has some 630,000 clones, roughly 96% seen once. Findings of the study overall: Generally, naive subsets (rather than memory subsets) showed larger estimated richness. Inspection by rarefaction showed sorted-subset sequencing to be incomplete despite large depth. Relative to clonotypes present in all four donors, those not shared had lower generation probabilities.

The V segment lost 3 bases and the J segment 11 bases; nucleotides outside the gene matches: 11. Per the germline V gene, CDR1 is MDHEN and CDR2 is SYDVKM. CDR3 length equals 14 residues. This chain uses TRBV28 with TRBJ2-5; 8 bases match TRBD2. This receptor was identified in a woman aged 30 to 39 in good health. The material sequenced was naive CD8+ T cells sorted from blood. CDR3 sequence reads: CASSLGGRREEQYF. In DNA form, the CDR3 reads TGTGCCAGCAGTTTGGGCGGGAGGCGCGAAGAGCAGTACTTC.